This TCR beta chain originates from a study of OX40 agonist ivuxolimab in advanced cancers. Study-level information: The mean age was roughly 60 years, ranging from roughly 23 to 90, with less than 90% of participants male. Study results and caveats: Some patients without response likewise showed low normalized clonal expansion. Expanded clones were, on average, more numerous in CD8+ T cells than in CD4+.

The sampling schedule covered blood at baseline, cycle 4 day 1, and cycle 7 day 1. V dropped 11 bases and J dropped 4; count of bases not matched to a gene: 5. The CDR3 is 13 amino acids. Germline V gives CDR1 MNHNY, CDR2 SVGAGI (reference sequence). Turning to this clone: Its antigen is undetermined.

Sequencing used immunoSEQ multiplex PCR; TCRdb keeps in-frame clones, though not all of them. This sample has about 80,000 clones; over 90% occur once, and the top ten carry roughly 0.69%. V gene TRBV6-6 combines with J gene TRBJ1-4, with 9 bases that match TRBD1. The sequence was collected from an adult with an advanced solid tumor such as melanoma, head and neck, liver or kidney cancer. The sequenced sample was CD4+ or CD8+ T cells sorted from blood, obtained in a trial of the OX40 agonist ivuxolimab. Here the CDR3 DNA reads TGTGCCGTACAGGGGGCTGGTAATGAAAAACTGTTTTTT. It encodes CAVQGAGNEKLFF.